One T cell receptor (beta chain) is described in this entry. The antigen is undetermined. Data came from immunoSEQ multiplex PCR; TCRdb stores just in-frame clones and leaves some out. The sample contains tens of thousands of clones, more than 80% of which appear only once. The data originate from a study of graft-versus-host responses after intestinal transplantation. With 10 bases removed from V and 4 bases from J, the gap between germline ends came to 10 bases. Germline V gene data show CDR1 as MDHEN and CDR2 as SYDVKM. The CDR3 runs 12 residues. The V gene is TRBV28, the J gene TRBJ2-2; no reliable D call. Source: unstimulated CD8+ T cells sorted from spleen or lymph node cells, taken before intestinal transplant. The clonotype originates from a human donor who received an intestinal transplant. In DNA form, the CDR3 reads TGTGCCATCCGATCGGGCACCGGGGAGCTGTTTTTT. Translation: CAIRSGTGELFF.